The entry below gives a single T cell receptor beta chain sequence along with its context. Its specificity is unknown. Using immunoSEQ multiplex PCR, the repertoire was profiled, and TCRdb retains in-frame clones only, with some absent. The sample records around 60,000 clones, about 85% being singletons. This sample was taken from a study of identifying expanded T cells in peripheral blood. Overall study findings and caveats: Differentially abundant clones: around 1.2 between replicates, 16.4 at approximately 14 days, over 18 at four. Variance in clone template counts between approximately two-week samples significantly increased with total template count across all healthy donors.

Collection occurred without any documented infections or immune events in donors. Sample: blood. This receptor was identified in a person aged 18 to 70 in good health.

CDR3 bases: TGTGCCAGCACATCAGTGGGGAGGGAGACCCAGTACTTC. This sequence encodes CASTSVGRETQYF. The chain couples TRBV6-6 to TRBJ2-5; maybe TRBD2 (6 bases). Trimming removed 7 bases from V and 5 bases from J, with 14 bases in between. The germline V gene encodes CDR1 MNHNY and CDR2 SVGAGI (reference sequence). The CDR3 is 13 amino acids.